This passage covers 28 T cell receptor beta chains from one sample sequenced in a study of tissue T cells after allogeneic stem cell transplantation. Some clones are missing from TCRdb's copy, which holds only in-frame ones; the method was immunoSEQ multiplex PCR. The sample includes thousands of clones, approximately 59% of them seen just once. Sequenced: gut tissue. These receptors were collected from a female BALB/c mouse in good health. For this strain, the MHC haplotype corresponds to H2-d.

In the case of this clone: Gene names are mouse gene names. This CDR3 reads CAWSRTGGANTGQLYF. The CDR3 DNA, read in part, is TGTGCCTGGAGTCGGACTGGGGGCGCAAACACCGGGCAGCTCTAC. The chain recombines TRBV31 with TRBJ2-2; TRBD2 agrees at 10 bases. The read ends 1 residue before the CDR3 terminus; that terminus is restored from the germline J gene. The germline gives CDR1 GKSSPN, CDR2 SITVG. V shed 1 base, J shed 0 bases, and the junction held 2 bases outside the gene matches. The length of the CDR3 is 16 residues.

Note on this clone: Germline and genes: mouse. Read coverage stops 1 residue before the CDR3 terminus; the germline J gene supplies the remainder. This chain connects TRBV5 to TRBJ2-3, with TRBD2 identical over 8 bases. Germline CDR1 is LGHNA and CDR2 is YNLKQL (reference sequence). The CDR3 runs 16 residues. Germline trimming cut 4 bases from V and 0 bases from J; bases unmatched to any gene: 6. The CDR3 DNA, read in part, is TGTGCCAGCAGCCGAACTGGGGGAGCTAGTGCAGAAACGCTGTAT. It is translated as CASSRTGGASAETLY. The CDR3 reads in full as CASSRTGGASAETLYF.

As regards this clone: Germline and genes: mouse. The missing CDR3 end, 1 residue past where the read stops, is filled in from the germline J gene. This CDR3 is also generated by other DNA sequences in the sample. This chain links TRBV5 with TRBJ2-7; D is uncertain. Trimming took 4 bases from V and 4 from J, leaving 5 bases between them. Germline V gene data show CDR1 as LGHNA and CDR2 as YNLKQL (reference sequence). The CDR3 is 11 residues long. The chain's CDR3 is CASSPPYEQYF. CDR3 DNA (partial): TGTGCCAGCAGCCCCCCTTATGAACAGTAC.

Notes on this clone: The gene names here belong to mouse. The read ends 1 residue early relative to the CDR3; the germline J gene fills the gap. V is TRBV31 and J is TRBJ1-6; perhaps TRBD1 as D (6 bases). TRBJ1-6 is known as an ORF, though its function is uncertain. This CDR3 spans 15 amino acids. Deletions cut 0 bases from V and 2 bases from J, with 8 bases between. Per the germline V gene, CDR1 is GKSSPN and CDR2 is SITVG. This chain's CDR3 is CAWSLPGAYNSPLYF. The CDR3 bases that were read are TGTGCCTGGAGTCTCCCAGGGGCCTATAATTCGCCCCTCTAC.

Turning to this clone: Germline and genes: mouse. The sequenced fragment ends 1 residue before the CDR3 boundary, so the rest is inferred from the germline J gene. This chain uses TRBV13-3 with TRBJ2-2, with 9 bases identical to TRBD2. The CDR3 has 14 residues. CDR1 is NNHDY, CDR2 SYVADS, per germline. The V gene end was trimmed by 5 bases and the J gene end by 1 base; junction bases not matched to a gene: 0. CDR3 amino acids: CASRTGGNTGQLYF. The DNA read from the CDR3 is TGTGCCAGCAGGACTGGGGGAAACACCGGGCAGCTCTAC.

Concerning this clone: Genes and germline come from the mouse. The CDR3 extends 1 residue past the end of the read, so its final part is completed from the germline J gene. The V and J genes are TRBV4 and TRBJ2-4; 10 positions match TRBD2. The CDR3 length is 14 residues. Germline values: CDR1 LGHDT, CDR2 YNNKQL (reference sequence). V shed 5 bases, J shed 5 bases, and the junction held 4 bases outside the gene matches. The part of the CDR3 DNA that was read is TGTGCCAGCAGCGGGGGACTGGGGAGAAACACCTTGTAC. Protein product: CASSGGLGRNTLY. The full CDR3 protein is CASSGGLGRNTLYF.

This clone was observed once. Any gene name here is a mouse gene name. The DNA ends 1 residue before the CDR3 does, and the rest of the CDR3 is filled in from the germline J gene. This rearrangement joins TRBV13-1 to TRBJ2-1; perhaps TRBD2 as D (6 bases). V lost 0 bases to trimming and J lost 0 bases, with 7 bases between them. This CDR3 is built from 15 residues. Looked up from germline, CDR1 is NSHNY and CDR2 is SYGAGN. The CDR3 DNA, read in part, is TGTGCCAGCAGTGATGGTGGGGGTAACTATGCTGAGCAGTTC. It is translated as CASSDGGGNYAEQF. The full-length CDR3 reads as CASSDGGGNYAEQFF.

Comments on this clone: Germline and genes: mouse. The observed sequence ends 1 residue before the CDR3 terminus, with the missing tail filled in from the germline J gene. V and J are TRBV17 and TRBJ1-6; D is perhaps TRBD1 (5 bases). TRBJ1-6 has ORF status, its function being uncertain. The CDR3 has 15 residues. The V end was cut by 7 bases, the J end by 1 base, with 11 bases between. Germline values: CDR1 MNHDT, CDR2 YYDKIL. CDR3 bases read: TGTGCTAGCATCCCGGGACCCTCCTATAATTCGCCCCTCTAC. It encodes CASIPGPSYNSPLY. The whole CDR3 sequence is CASIPGPSYNSPLYF.

In the case of this clone: The listed genes are named as in mouse. The CDR3 loop is CASSQDNGVGEQYF. The sequenced CDR3 bases are TGTGCCAGCAGCCAAGATAACGGGGTCGGTGAACAGTAC. V usage is TRBV5 and J usage is TRBJ2-7; no reliable D call. The read falls 1 residue short of the CDR3 end, and the missing part is taken from the germline J gene. Germline V CDR1 and CDR2: LGHNA, YNLKQL (reference sequence). The CDR3 length is 14 residues. Trimming left V 0 bases short and J 6 bases short, with 12 bases between.

With regard to this clone: A read error may account for a junction end that differs from germline. The gene symbols are mouse symbols. The read halts 1 residue ahead of the CDR3 end, with the missing end drawn from the germline J gene. V and J are TRBV4 and TRBJ1-4; TRBD1 might be the D (5 bases). Germline lookup yields CDR1 LGHDT and CDR2 YNNKQL (reference sequence). CDR3 length: 15 amino acids. CDR3 bases read: TGTGCCAACAGCTATCGTAGGGGACCCAACGAAAGATTATTT. Its protein is CANSYRRGPNERLF. The entire CDR3 protein is CANSYRRGPNERLFF.

Notes on this clone: Gene names follow the mouse nomenclature. CDR3 DNA (partial): TGTGCCAGCGGTGATTTTACTGGGGGGGCGCGAGACACCCAGTAC. Amino acids: CASGDFTGGARDTQY. The CDR3 in its entirety is CASGDFTGGARDTQYF. The chain uses TRBV13-2 and TRBJ2-5, with 11 bases matching TRBD2. The read terminates 1 residue ahead of where the CDR3 ends, so the germline J gene completes it. V was pared by 1 base and J by 5 bases, with 6 bases of the junction left unmatched. CDR3 length: 16 amino acids. Germline V gives CDR1 NNHNN, CDR2 SYGAGS (reference sequence).

This clone was observed a handful of times. All gene names here are mouse names. From the germline J gene comes the end of the CDR3, since the read stops 1 residue before it. J is TRBJ2-7 and V is TRBV13-3; TRBD2 agrees at 8 bases. The CDR3 extends over 15 amino acids. Per the germline V gene, CDR1 is NNHDY and CDR2 is SYVADS. V gave up 0 bases and J gave up 4 bases; unmatched junction bases: 6. The CDR3 bases that were read are TGTGCCAGCAGTGATGTCTGGGGGGAAACATATGAACAGTAC. It yields the protein CASSDVWGETYEQY. The whole CDR3 reads CASSDVWGETYEQYF.

A note on this clone: The gene names here belong to mouse. The read falls 1 residue short of the CDR3 end, and the missing part is taken from the germline J gene. This chain connects TRBV1 to TRBJ1-4; 9 bases fit TRBD1. The CDR3 spans 14 residues. J lost 3 bases, V lost 7 bases, and 3 bases had no gene match. The germline V gene encodes CDR1 NSQYPW and CDR2 LRSPGD (reference sequence). CDR3 bases read: TGCACCTGCACAACAGGGGGCCCCAACGAAAGATTATTT. This codes for CTCTTGGPNERLF. The whole CDR3 protein is CTCTTGGPNERLFF. The full variable domain, with the rest looked up from reference TRBV1 and TRBJ1-4, is VTLLEQNPRWRLVPRGQAVNLRCILKNSQYPWMSWYQQDLQKQLQWLFTLRSPGDKEVKSLPGADYLATRVTDTELRLQVANMSQGRTLYCTCTTGGPNERLFFGHGTKLSVL.

Note on this clone: These gene names are mouse names. The read finishes 1 residue shy of the CDR3 end, and the germline J gene is used to complete it. V and J are TRBV17 and TRBJ1-2, with TRBD1 matching over 9 bases. This CDR3 has 16 amino acids. J gave up 0 bases and V 3 bases, and 5 bases lay outside the gene matches. From germline, CDR1 is MNHDT and CDR2 YYDKIL. The CDR3 DNA, read in part, is TGTGCTAGCAGTAGGGGGACAGGGAGGGCAAACTCCGACTACACC. Residues: CASSRGTGRANSDYT. The full-length CDR3 reads as CASSRGTGRANSDYTF.

In this sample, this clone turned up a few times. Gene names follow the mouse nomenclature. Read sequence stops 1 residue before the CDR3 end, and the germline J gene provides the missing end. The chain joins TRBV13-1 to TRBJ2-7, with 8 bases lining up with TRBD2. CDR3 length: 16 amino acids. Germline CDR1 NSHNY, CDR2 SYGAGN. V lost 4 bases to trimming and J lost 1 base; unmatched junction nucleotides: 10. The CDR3 loop is CASSNSRGGASYEQYF. The sequenced CDR3 bases are TGTGCCAGCAGTAACTCCCGGGGGGGCGCTTCCTATGAACAGTAC.

Details on this clone: Gene names are the mouse ones. The CDR3 goes on 1 residue after the read ends, and that part is filled in from the germline J gene. The gene calls are TRBV5 and TRBJ2-3, with a possible D match to TRBD2 (7 bases). The CDR3 consists of 15 residues. The V end lost 0 bases, the J end lost 3 bases, and 10 bases lay between the germline ends. Germline CDR1 is LGHNA and CDR2 is YNLKQL (reference sequence). The CDR3 is CASSQERGGAETLYF. Incomplete CDR3 DNA: TGTGCCAGCAGCCAAGAGAGGGGGGGGGCAGAAACGCTGTAT.

As regards this clone: Genes and germline come from the mouse. The read terminates 1 residue before the CDR3 end, so the remaining end is supplied by the germline J gene. This rearrangement joins TRBV13-1 to TRBJ1-2; D not certain. With 4 bases removed from V and 2 bases from J, the gap between germline ends came to 6 bases. The CDR3 covers 12 residues. Germline CDR1 NSHNY, CDR2 SYGAGN. The CDR3 loop reads CASSLQNSDYTF. CDR3 DNA (partial): TGTGCCAGCAGTCTACAGAACTCCGACTACACC.

Notes on this clone: Gene labels here are mouse ones. Coverage ceases 1 residue before the CDR3 finishes, and the germline J gene fills in the end. The chain carries TRBV5 and TRBJ2-1; possibly TRBD1 or TRBD2 for D (5 bases each). Germline V gives CDR1 LGHNA, CDR2 YNLKQL (reference sequence). The CDR3 loop spans 15 amino acids. Trimming took 4 bases from V and 6 from J, leaving 16 bases between them. Partial CDR3 DNA: TGTGCCAGCAGCCCCGGGGGAGGAGGGTTTGCTGAGCAGTTC. Translating it yields CASSPGGGGFAEQF. The whole CDR3 protein reads CASSPGGGGFAEQFF.

This clone rates as large (0.1 to 1%). Mouse names are used for the genes. The CDR3 goes on 1 residue after the read ends, and that part is filled in from the germline J gene. The chain recombines TRBV4 with TRBJ2-7; TRBD2 aligns across 9 bases. CDR3 length equals 13 residues. J was trimmed by 4 bases and V by 6 bases; bases with no gene match: 4. The germline gives CDR1 LGHDT, CDR2 YNNKQL (reference sequence). The part of the CDR3 DNA that was read is TGTGCCAGCAGTCCCGGGACTGGGTATGAACAGTAC. Encoded protein: CASSPGTGYEQY. The whole CDR3 protein reads CASSPGTGYEQYF.

This clone has just a few counts. Genes here carry mouse names. The CDR3 here is CASSSGTGVYEQYF. The CDR3 bases that were read are TGTGCTAGCAGTTCCGGGACAGGGGTTTATGAACAGTAC. J is TRBJ2-7 and V is TRBV29, with 10 bases fitting TRBD1. The read terminates 1 residue before the CDR3 end, so the remaining end is supplied by the germline J gene. This CDR3 is built from 14 residues. Germline V gives CDR1 MSHET, CDR2 SYDVDS. The trim removed 4 bases at V and 4 bases at J, leaving 4 bases unmatched.

Details on this clone: Gene names are mouse gene names. Coverage ceases 1 residue before the CDR3 finishes, and the germline J gene fills in the end. The chain carries TRBV4 and TRBJ2-7; TRBD2 agrees at 10 bases. The germline V gene has CDR1 LGHDT and CDR2 YNNKQL (reference sequence). This CDR3 comprises 14 residues. The V gene end was trimmed by 4 bases and the J gene end by 4 bases; junction bases not matched to a gene: 4. The sequenced CDR3 bases are TGTGCCAGCAGCTCCTACTGGGGGGGGTATGAACAGTAC. Amino acids: CASSSYWGGYEQY. The full-length CDR3 reads as CASSSYWGGYEQYF.

Comment on this clone: Germline and genes: mouse. The CDR3 end is not reached by the read, which stops 1 residue before it; the germline J gene fills it in. The chain joins TRBV2 to TRBJ2-2; 8 nucleotides line up with TRBD1. J gave up 3 bases and V 4 bases, and 1 base lay outside the gene matches. Germline V lookup: CDR1 LGHNA, CDR2 YSYQKL. The CDR3 sequence is 14 residues long. CDR3 bases read: TGTGCCAGCAGCCGACAGGGGTACACCGGGCAGCTCTAC. Translated, it gives CASSRQGYTGQLY. The whole CDR3 region reads CASSRQGYTGQLYF.

With regard to this clone: These gene names are mouse names. The read terminates 1 residue ahead of where the CDR3 ends, so the germline J gene completes it. The chain links TRBV17 to TRBJ2-1, with TRBD2 matching 7 bases. The V gene's germline CDR1 is MNHDT and CDR2 YYDKIL. This CDR3 spans 18 amino acids. Germline trimming cut 3 bases from V and 0 bases from J; bases unmatched to any gene: 11. CDR3 residues: CASSSSWGSPYNYAEQFF. The covered CDR3 bases are TGTGCTAGCAGTAGCTCCTGGGGGAGCCCTTATAACTATGCTGAGCAGTTC.

This clone was seen only a few times. Gene names and germline match the mouse. The read terminates 1 residue ahead of where the CDR3 ends, so the germline J gene completes it. The J gene is TRBJ2-7, the V gene TRBV5; D gene ambiguous. Germline-derived CDR1 and CDR2 are LGHNA and YNLKQL (reference sequence). The CDR3 runs to 13 residues. V was trimmed by 1 base and J by 0 bases, leaving 4 bases between them. CDR3 in amino acids: CASSQGSSYEQYF. The sequenced part of the CDR3 DNA is TGTGCCAGCAGCCAAGGCAGCTCCTATGAACAGTAC.

For this clone: The gene names here belong to mouse. The sequence runs out 1 residue before the end of the CDR3; the remainder is reconstructed from the germline J gene. The chain combines TRBV1 with TRBJ2-5; 11 nucleotides match TRBD2. Germline CDR1 reads NSQYPW; CDR2 reads LRSPGD (reference sequence). The length of the CDR3 is 17 residues. V lost 0 bases and J lost 2; bases outside the gene matches: 4. The DNA read from the CDR3 is TGCACCTGCAGTGCAGATACTGGGGGGGCGAGCCAAGACACCCAGTAC. Amino acids: CTCSADTGGASQDTQY. The full CDR3 protein is CTCSADTGGASQDTQYF.

As to this clone: Genes and germline come from the mouse. The CDR3 end lies 1 residue beyond the end of the read and is filled in from the germline J gene. The chain employs TRBV5 and TRBJ1-1; no clear D gene. Germline CDR1 and CDR2: LGHNA and YNLKQL (reference sequence). V lost 0 bases and J lost 7, with 3 bases in between. This CDR3 region has 11 residues. The sequenced part of the CDR3 DNA is TGTGCCAGCAGCCAAGACGGAGAAGTCTTC. Protein sequence: CASSQDGEVF. The full CDR3 sequence reads CASSQDGEVFF.

In regard to this clone: Here the gene names and germline are mouse. The chain's CDR3 is CASSKQGWNSPLYF. CDR3 DNA (partial): TGTGCCAGCAGCAAACAGGGGTGGAATTCGCCCCTCTAC. The chain uses TRBV4 and TRBJ1-6; 7 bases agree with TRBD1. The read terminates 1 residue ahead of where the CDR3 ends, so the germline J gene completes it. TRBJ1-6 counts as an open reading frame of uncertain function. CDR3 size: 14 residues. Trimming at V came to 5 bases and at J to 7 bases, leaving 5 bases not matched to a gene. From germline, CDR1 is LGHDT and CDR2 YNNKQL (reference sequence).

Details on this clone: The genes and germline here are from mouse. The read terminates 1 residue before the CDR3 end, so the remaining end is supplied by the germline J gene. The V and J genes are TRBV5 and TRBJ2-2; D is possibly TRBD1 (5 bases). This CDR3 spans 15 amino acids. The ends were cut back, 0 bases at V and 3 bases at J, with 8 bases in the middle. The germline V gene encodes CDR1 LGHNA and CDR2 YNLKQL (reference sequence). CDR3 region: CASSQERGDTGQLYF. The sequenced part of the CDR3 DNA is TGTGCCAGCAGCCAAGAGAGGGGAGACACCGGGCAGCTCTAC.